The next 27 T cell receptor beta chains were all read from a single sample in a study of T cell changes during pregnancy in multiple sclerosis. Clones were sequenced by immunoSEQ multiplex PCR, and TCRdb holds only the in-frame ones, with some missing. The sample has roughly 36,000 clones, 91% seen once. Sequences were derived from CD8+ T cells from peripheral blood mononuclear cells, sampled in the second trimester of pregnancy. The receptors were sampled from a female donor with multiple sclerosis, enrolled in a pregnancy study.

The chain employs TRBV6-5 and TRBJ1-2; D remains ambiguous. The germline gives CDR1 MNHEY, CDR2 SVGAGI. The V and J ends lost 4 bases and 1 base respectively, with 10 bases between them. This CDR3 spans 14 amino acids. CDR3: CASSSRTGNYGYTF. The CDR3 DNA follows: TGTGCCAGCAGTTCCCGGACTGGTAACTATGGCTACACCTTC.

CDR3 in amino acids: CASSQDQISYGYTF. Here the CDR3 DNA reads TGCGCCAGCAGCCAAGATCAGATTTCCTATGGCTACACCTTC. The genes are TRBV4-3 and TRBJ1-2; no clear D gene. The CDR3 length is 14 residues. Trimming removed 0 bases at V and 4 bases at J, with 9 bases between. Germline V gene lookup returns CDR1 LGHNA and CDR2 YSLEER.

The rearrangement links TRBV5-1 to TRBJ2-7, with D possibly TRBD2 on 7 matching bases. Germline assignment: CDR1 SGHRS and CDR2 YFSETQ. CDR3 length equals 15 residues. V lost 0 bases and J lost 2, with 12 bases in between. CDR3 residues: CASSLEGGGTYEQYF. The DNA for the CDR3 is TGCGCCAGCAGCTTGGAGGGGGGGGGTACCTACGAGCAGTACTTC.

The V call is TRBV27, the J call TRBJ1-2; D is perhaps TRBD1 (5 bases). This CDR3 has 15 residues. Trimming took 4 bases from V and 1 from J, leaving 13 bases between them. Per germline, CDR1 MNHEY and CDR2 SMNVEV (reference sequence). The CDR3 region has the DNA TGTGCCAGCAGTTCCCTTCAGGGAGGTAACTATGGCTACACCTTC. Protein product: CASSSLQGGNYGYTF.

This sequence joins TRBV10-1 and TRBJ2-7; possible D gene TRBD1, 6 bases. This CDR3 has 12 residues. The germline V gene encodes CDR1 WNHNN and CDR2 SYGVQD (reference sequence). Trimming took 3 bases from V and 4 from J, leaving 7 bases between them. CDR3 in amino acids: CASSDRGYEQYF. CDR3 in DNA: TGCGCCAGCAGTGACAGGGGTTACGAGCAGTACTTC.

The chain has TRBV5-4 and TRBJ2-7, with D perhaps TRBD2 (6 bases). The V end lost 0 bases, the J end lost 2 bases, and 12 bases lay between the germline ends. CDR3 size: 15 residues. Germline CDR1 is SGHNT and CDR2 is YYREEE (reference sequence). As DNA, the CDR3 is TGTGCCAGCAGCTTGGGGGGCGGGGTTGCCTACGAGCAGTACTTC. Residues: CASSLGGGVAYEQYF.

The V and J genes are TRBV19 and TRBJ1-1; weak D call: TRBD1 (6 bases). The CDR3 spans 14 residues. The germline CDR1 and CDR2 sequences are LNHDA and SQIVND (reference sequence). Trimming shortened V by 3 bases and J by 3 bases, and 11 bases separated the two germline ends. The CDR3 DNA is TGTGCCAGTAGTATGGGGGGGCCGGACACTGAAGCTTTCTTT. It codes for CASSMGGPDTEAFF.

The chain combines TRBV9 with TRBJ2-3, with TRBD2 matching over 7 bases. The V gene's germline CDR1 is SGDLS and CDR2 YYNGEE. The junction had 13 bases not matched to a gene; V was cut back by 3 bases and J by 0 bases. The CDR3 is 18 amino acids. DNA for the CDR3: TGTGCCAGCAGCGCCCCTCCGGGAGCGGGGCTGAGCACAGATACGCAGTATTTT. Its protein product is CASSAPPGAGLSTDTQYF.

The chain joins TRBV19 to TRBJ2-2; the match to TRBD2 covers 14 bases. V shed 7 bases, J shed 4 bases, and the junction held 11 bases outside the gene matches. This CDR3 comprises 18 residues. From germline, CDR1 is LNHDA and CDR2 SQIVND (reference sequence). DNA for the CDR3: TGTGCCAGTATGAGCTGGGGGACTAGCGGGAGTCGCACCGGGGAGCTGTTTTTT. It codes for CASMSWGTSGSRTGELFF.

V usage is TRBV19 and J usage is TRBJ2-1, with a tentative D call TRBD1 (5 bases). V lost 4 bases and J lost 11, with 12 bases in between. CDR3 length equals 12 residues. The germline V gene has CDR1 LNHDA and CDR2 SQIVND (reference sequence). This CDR3 is CASSTTRAKQFF. DNA for the CDR3: TGTGCCAGTAGTACAACCAGGGCTAAGCAGTTCTTC.

The chain carries TRBV6-5 and TRBJ1-1, with D tentatively TRBD1 (6 bases). The CDR3 covers 15 residues. With 8 bases removed from V and 6 bases from J, the gap between germline ends came to 22 bases. The germline V gene encodes CDR1 MNHEY and CDR2 SVGAGI. CDR3 DNA: TGTGCCAGCGGCCTAACAGGGAACTGGATCTCTGAAGCTTTCTTT. The encoded protein is CASGLTGNWISEAFF.

This clone was seen once. The gene calls are TRBV11-2 and TRBJ1-5, with D perhaps TRBD1 (6 bases). CDR3 length: 15 amino acids. The germline V gene has CDR1 SGHAT and CDR2 FQNNGV. Trimming removed 6 bases from V and 0 bases from J, with 12 bases in between. The CDR3 region has the DNA TGTGCCAGCAGACGGGGGGGGGCTAGCAATCAGCCCCAGCATTTT. Translation gives CASRRGGASNQPQHF.

J is TRBJ1-1 and V is TRBV9; D ambiguous. CDR1 is SGDLS, CDR2 YYNGEE, per germline. The ends were cut back, 3 bases at V and 3 bases at J, with 15 bases in the middle. This CDR3 has 15 amino acids. CDR3: CASSAIGSRHTEAFF. The CDR3 coding sequence is TGTGCCAGCAGCGCCATTGGGAGCCGCCACACTGAAGCTTTCTTT. Supplemented by reference TRBV9 and TRBJ1-1, the full variable domain reads DSGVTQTPKHLITATGQRVTLRCSPRSGDLSVYWYQQSLDQGLQFLIQYYNGEERAKGNILERFSAQQFPDLHSELNLSSLELGDSALYFCASSAIGSRHTEAFFGQGTRLTVV.

The chain has TRBV5-6 and TRBJ2-3; 12 bases line up with TRBD2. V lost 2 bases and J lost 3; bases outside the gene matches: 10. This CDR3 comprises 18 residues. Germline V gives CDR1 SGHDT, CDR2 YYEEEE. The CDR3 is CASSFGGTSGRRTDTQYF. CDR3 DNA: TGTGCCAGCAGCTTCGGGGGTACTAGCGGGAGGAGGACAGATACGCAGTATTTT.

V is TRBV13 and J is TRBJ2-7; 12 bases fit TRBD2. In germline, CDR1 is PRHDT, CDR2 FYEKMQ (reference sequence). With 5 bases clipped from V and 2 bases from J, the junction kept 7 bases outside the gene matches. The CDR3 covers 16 residues. This CDR3 is CASSPTSGGSTYEQYF. CDR3 coding DNA: TGTGCCAGCAGCCCAACTAGCGGGGGGTCCACCTACGAGCAGTACTTC.

For the CDR3, the DNA is TGCGCCAGCAGCCTCCAGGATTTCGCGAACACCGGGGAGCTGTTTTTT. Translated, it gives CASSLQDFANTGELFF. The chain recombines TRBV4-1 with TRBJ2-2; no firm D call. This CDR3 has 16 amino acids. Trimming stripped 4 bases from V and 0 bases from J, with 12 bases between. Germline V gene sequence: CDR1 MGHRA, CDR2 YSYEKL.

The chain links TRBV5-6 to TRBJ1-2, with D hard to call. The ends were cut back, 0 bases at V and 5 bases at J, with 8 bases in the middle. The CDR3 covers 13 residues. Germline CDR1 SGHDT, CDR2 YYEEEE. Written as DNA, the CDR3 is TGTGCCAGCAGCTTGGGCAGTATTTATGGCTACACCTTC. This codes for CASSLGSIYGYTF.

This rearrangement joins TRBV7-9 to TRBJ2-1, with D possibly TRBD2 on 6 matching bases. CDR3 length: 18 amino acids. V lost 5 bases, J lost 4 bases, and 24 bases lay in between. Germline CDR1 reads SEHNR; CDR2 reads FQNEAQ (reference sequence). The CDR3 DNA reads as TGTGCCAGCAGCGGGGGAGGTGGTGTAGTAGCGTCTTACAATGAGCAGTTCTTC. Amino acids: CASSGGGGVVASYNEQFF.

This chain joins TRBV30 and TRBJ2-7; possibly TRBD2 for D (5 bases). Germline CDR1 is GTSNPN and CDR2 is SVGIG (reference sequence). V was clipped by 0 bases and J by 2 bases, with 11 bases between them. The CDR3 totals 14 residues. Written as DNA, the CDR3 is TGTGCCTGGAGTGTGGCGGGCCCTACCTACGAGCAGTACTTC. The encoded protein is CAWSVAGPTYEQYF.

The CDR3 loop is CAISEPGTGANYEQYF. In DNA, the CDR3 is TGTGCCATCAGTGAGCCCGGGACAGGGGCGAATTACGAGCAGTACTTC. The rearrangement links TRBV10-3 to TRBJ2-7; 10 nucleotides align to TRBD1. V lost 2 bases to trimming and J lost 4 bases; unmatched junction nucleotides: 8. The CDR3 runs to 16 residues. Germline V lookup: CDR1 ENHRY, CDR2 SYGVKD.

This chain joins TRBV19 and TRBJ1-1; D possibly corresponds to TRBD1 (6 bases). Between the trimmed V and J ends, which lost 10 bases and 4 bases, there was a span of 19 bases. From germline, CDR1 is LNHDA and CDR2 SQIVND (reference sequence). The CDR3 consists of 14 residues. CDR3: CATTGRGRGTEAFF. CDR3 in DNA: TGTGCCACCACAGGGAGGGGACGGGGCACTGAAGCTTTCTTT.

This chain connects TRBV7-2 to TRBJ2-7, with 9 bases identical to TRBD2. Germline V lookup: CDR1 SGHTA, CDR2 FQGNSA. V dropped 1 base and J dropped 6; count of bases not matched to a gene: 4. The CDR3 consists of 14 residues. Written as DNA, the CDR3 is TGTGCCAGCAGCTTAGGTTCTAGCGGGGCCGAGCAGTACTTC. It translates to CASSLGSSGAEQYF.

The rearrangement links TRBV2 to TRBJ1-1; TRBD1 might be the D (6 bases). Germline V CDR1 and CDR2: SNHLY, FYNNEI. The CDR3 runs 15 residues. The ends were cut back, 4 bases at V and 4 bases at J, with 16 bases in the middle. The CDR3 region is CASSGYWGQLTEAFF. The CDR3 coding sequence is TGTGCCAGCAGTGGGTATTGGGGGCAGCTCACTGAAGCTTTCTTT.

The rearrangement links TRBV19 to TRBJ2-7; D may be TRBD1 (5 bases). The CDR3 runs 18 residues. Trimming left V 0 bases short and J 3 bases short, with 21 bases between. Germline-derived CDR1 and CDR2 are LNHDA and SQIVND (reference sequence). CDR3 residues: CASSIDSQDTPPHYEQYF. The CDR3 nucleotides are TGTGCCAGTAGTATAGACTCCCAGGACACCCCACCCCACTACGAGCAGTACTTC.

This chain connects TRBV11-2 to TRBJ1-2; perhaps TRBD1 as D (5 bases). The CDR3 runs to 16 residues. Trimming took off 3 bases at V and 6 bases at J, with 20 bases between the two ends. Germline V lookup: CDR1 SGHAT, CDR2 FQNNGV. CDR3 bases: TGTGCCAGCAGCTTGCTGAGTCGGGGGACGGCGAATGGCTACACCTTC. Amino acid sequence: CASSLLSRGTANGYTF.

This clone was detected only once. The chain couples TRBV5-4 to TRBJ2-5; 11 nucleotides line up with TRBD2. The germline CDR1 and CDR2 sequences are SGHNT and YYREEE (reference sequence). The CDR3 is 14 amino acids. J was trimmed by 3 bases and V by 4 bases; bases with no gene match: 2. This CDR3 is CASSPGLAEETQYF. DNA for the CDR3: TGTGCCAGCAGCCCGGGACTAGCGGAAGAGACCCAGTACTTC.

There are a few counts of this clone. J is TRBJ1-1 and V is TRBV28; D is possibly TRBD1 (5 bases). CDR3 length: 14 residues. V was shortened by 6 bases and J by 0 bases, with 11 bases between the two germline ends. The germline V gene has CDR1 MDHEN and CDR2 SYDVKM. CDR3 coding DNA: TGTGCCAGCAGCTCTGACAGCATGAACACTGAAGCTTTCTTT. Protein sequence: CASSSDSMNTEAFF. Full variable domain (rest looked up from reference TRBV28 and TRBJ1-1): DVKVTQSSRYLVKRTGEKVFLECVQDMDHENMFWYRQDPGLGLRLIYFSYDVKMKEKGDIPEGYSVSREKKERFSLILESASTNQTSMYLCASSSDSMNTEAFFGQGTRLTVV.